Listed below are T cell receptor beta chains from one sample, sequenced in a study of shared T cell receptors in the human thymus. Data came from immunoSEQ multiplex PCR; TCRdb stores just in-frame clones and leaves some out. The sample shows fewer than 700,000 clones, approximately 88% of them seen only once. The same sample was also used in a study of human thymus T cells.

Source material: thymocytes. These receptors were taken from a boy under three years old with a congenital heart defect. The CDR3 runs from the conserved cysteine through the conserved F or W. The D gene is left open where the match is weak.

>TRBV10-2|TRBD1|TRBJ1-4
CASSGGQGGEKLFF
TGCGCCAGCAGTGGGGGACAGGGAGGGGAAAAACTGTTTTTT
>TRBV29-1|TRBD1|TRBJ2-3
CSVEEQGAAPSTDTQYF
TGCAGCGTTGAAGAACAGGGGGCCGCCCCAAGCACAGATACGCAGTATTTT
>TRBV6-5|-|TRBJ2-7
CASSYGRVHEQYF
TGTGCCAGCAGTTACGGCAGGGTCCACGAGCAGTACTTC
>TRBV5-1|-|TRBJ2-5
CASSFTTGEETQYF
TGCGCCAGCAGCTTTACGACAGGTGAAGAGACCCAGTACTTC
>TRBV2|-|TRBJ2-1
CASSADNEQFF
TGTGCCAGCAGTGCAGACAATGAGCAGTTCTTC
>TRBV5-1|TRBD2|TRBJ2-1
CASSLGVGLADNEQFF
TGCGCCAGCAGCTTGGGTGTAGGACTAGCGGACAATGAGCAGTTCTTC
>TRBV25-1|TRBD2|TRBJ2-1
CASSGEGPYNEQFF
TGTGCCAGCAGTGGGGAGGGCCCCTACAATGAGCAGTTCTTC
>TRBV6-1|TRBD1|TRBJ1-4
CASSERDRGNNRDYEKLFF
TGTGCCAGCAGTGAACGGGACAGGGGGAACAACAGAGACTATGAAAAACTGTTTTTT
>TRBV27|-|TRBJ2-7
CASSRWDTGEQYF
TGTGCCAGCAGTCGGTGGGACACAGGCGAGCAGTACTTC
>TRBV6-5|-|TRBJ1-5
CASSYGRGDSNQPQHF
TGTGCCAGCAGTTATGGGCGGGGGGATAGCAATCAGCCCCAGCATTTT